These 15 T cell receptor beta chains share one sample of origin, sequenced in a study of blood T cell repertoires in COVID-19. Produced via immunoSEQ multiplex PCR; TCRdb's table is partial and in-frame only. The table includes around 420,000 clones, 70% to 90% detected once. What was sequenced was PBMCs or T cells enriched from blood (not recorded which). Receptors were obtained from a middle-aged woman with acute COVID-19.

V is TRBV5-1 and J is TRBJ2-1; unclear D gene. Deletions cut 1 base from V and 3 bases from J, with 20 bases between. This CDR3 is built from 18 residues. Germline CDR1 and CDR2: SGHRS and YFSETQ. The CDR3 here is CASSLTFSQSNNYNEQFF. CDR3 bases: TGCGCCAGCAGCTTGACCTTTTCACAGTCCAATAACTACAATGAGCAGTTCTTC.

This rearrangement joins TRBV18 to TRBJ1-1, with unresolved D. V was cut by 2 bases and J by 8 bases, with 15 bases left in between. Germline CDR1 KGHSH, CDR2 LQKENI. The CDR3 consists of 14 residues. The CDR3 region is CASSPDEGDREAFF. DNA of the CDR3: TGTGCCAGCTCACCAGATGAAGGAGATCGGGAAGCTTTCTTT. Supplemented by reference TRBV18 and TRBJ1-1, the full variable domain reads NAGVMQNPRHLVRRRGQEARLRCSPMKGHSHVYWYRQLPEEGLKFMVYLQKENIIDESGMPKERFSAEFPKEGPSILRIQQVVRGDSAAYFCASSPDEGDREAFFGQGTRLTVV.

The chain has TRBV21-1 and TRBJ1-2; TRBD1, as called in the table, went unchecked against the DNA. TRBV21-1 is a pseudogene. CDR3 length equals 14 residues. CDR3 region: CASSKRQGDYGYTF. CDR3 nucleotide sequence: TGTGCCAGCAGCAAAAGGCAGGGCGACTATGGCTACACCTTC.

This clone was recorded a few times. The V call is TRBV5-4, the J call TRBJ1-3; unclear D gene. Germline CDR1 and CDR2: SGHNT and YYREEE (reference sequence). Trimming pared 0 bases from V and 0 bases from J, leaving 7 bases between. This CDR3 contains 15 residues. CDR3 region: CASSLAGSSGNTIYF. The CDR3 DNA reads as TGTGCCAGCAGCTTGGCGGGGAGCTCTGGAAACACCATATATTTT.

CDR3 nucleotides: TGTGCCAGCAGTCCCCCCCCCGGGACTAGCGGGGGGGTTGGCACAGATACGCAGTATTTT. Protein sequence: CASSPPPGTSGGVGTDTQYF. This chain connects TRBV28 to TRBJ2-3, with 16 bases that match TRBD2. Germline CDR1 reads MDHEN; CDR2 reads SYDVKM. The ends lost 5 bases at V and 1 base at J; junction bases unmatched: 12. There are 20 residues in the CDR3.

Remarks on this clone: Other DNA sequences in the same sample also yield this CDR3. J is TRBJ2-7 and V is TRBV10-2; D might be TRBD2 (6 bases). V gave up 2 bases and J gave up 7 bases, with 6 bases separating them. The germline V gene has CDR1 WSHSY and CDR2 SAAADI. This CDR3 has 11 residues. CDR3: CASSEGGEQYF. The CDR3 DNA reads TGCGCCAGCAGTGAGGGAGGGGAGCAGTACTTC.

The chain uses TRBV7-8 and TRBJ1-1; 7 nucleotides agree with TRBD1. The V gene's germline CDR1 is SGHVS and CDR2 FQNEAQ. The CDR3 sequence is 15 residues long. After removal of 0 bases from V and 5 bases from J, the junction contained 6 bases not matched to a gene. CDR3 nucleotide sequence: TGTGCCAGCAGCTTAGCCAGAGGGGGCCGGACTGAAGCTTTCTTT. As protein: CASSLARGGRTEAFF.

Worth noting for this clone: The same CDR3 can be traced to other DNA sequences in this sample. V is TRBV27 and J is TRBJ2-7, with 10 bases fitting TRBD1. The CDR3 loop spans 15 amino acids. Trimming took 6 bases from V and 3 from J; bases not matched to a gene: 8. Germline assignment: CDR1 MNHEY and CDR2 SMNVEV (reference sequence). The CDR3 region has the DNA TGTGCCAGCAGCCTTAGTGGGGACAGGGGCTACGAGCAGTACTTC. It translates to CASSLSGDRGYEQYF.

This clone was counted between two and nine times. The chain couples TRBV7-9 to TRBJ1-6; no definite D call. V lost 1 base and J 9 bases, leaving 10 bases between the germline ends. Germline V gives CDR1 SEHNR, CDR2 FQNEAQ (reference sequence). CDR3 length equals 14 residues. The CDR3 DNA reads as TGTGCCAGCAGCTTAGATTTGGAGGGTTCACCCCTCCACTTT. As protein: CASSLDLEGSPLHF. Drawing the rest from reference TRBV7-9 and TRBJ1-6, the complete variable domain is DTGVSQNPRHKITKRGQNVTFRCDPISEHNRLYWYRQTLGQGPEFLTYFQNEAQLEKSRLLSDRFSAERPKGSFSTLEIQRTEQGDSAMYLCASSLDLEGSPLHFGNGTRLTVT.

The chain combines TRBV10-3 with TRBJ1-1; tentative D call: TRBD1 (5 bases). The CDR3 contains 14 residues. Trimming removed 0 bases at V and 6 bases at J, with 11 bases between. The germline CDR1 and CDR2 sequences are ENHRY and SYGVKD. CDR3 DNA sequence: TGTGCCATCAGTGAGTCCCCAGGGTCGGCTGAAGCTTTCTTT. Protein: CAISESPGSAEAFF.

This clone was counted only a few times. The rearrangement joins TRBV2 to TRBJ2-1; TRBD2 might be the D (6 bases). The CDR3 is 14 amino acids. Trimming removed 6 bases at V and 5 bases at J, with 14 bases between. The V gene's germline CDR1 is SNHLY and CDR2 FYNNEI. The CDR3 loop reads CASRAGRKNNEQFF. The CDR3 DNA follows: TGTGCCAGCAGGGCGGGACGCAAAAACAATGAGCAGTTCTTC.

This clone was recorded many times. V usage is TRBV12-3 or TRBV12-4 and J usage is TRBJ2-5, with D tentatively TRBD1 (6 bases). V was shortened by 6 bases and J by 7 bases, with 12 bases between the two germline ends. This CDR3 region has 12 residues. Here the CDR3 DNA reads TGTGCCAGCAGGGACAGTTCAGGGACCCAGTACTTC. It specifies CASRDSSGTQYF.

V usage is TRBV27 and J usage is TRBJ2-7; D is ambiguous. Between the trimmed V and J ends, which lost 1 base and 3 bases, there was a span of 10 bases. This CDR3 region has 14 residues. The V gene's germline CDR1 is MNHEY and CDR2 SMNVEV (reference sequence). CDR3 DNA sequence: TGTGCCAGCAGTTTATACTCTTTTGGCTACGAGCAGTACTTC. Translation: CASSLYSFGYEQYF.

The CDR3 here is CAISESLVVSGREKLFF. CDR3 nucleotides: TGTGCCATCAGTGAGTCGCTGGTGGTGTCGGGTCGGGAAAAACTGTTTTTT. The chain links TRBV10-3 to TRBJ1-4, with D hard to call. The V gene lost 0 bases and the J gene lost 8 bases, with 19 bases spanning the gap. CDR3 length: 17 residues. Per the germline V gene, CDR1 is ENHRY and CDR2 is SYGVKD.

The chain uses TRBV5-1 and TRBJ2-1; D might be TRBD1 (6 bases). V gave up 4 bases and J gave up 6 bases, with 17 bases separating them. This CDR3 region has 15 residues. Looked up from germline, CDR1 is SGHRS and CDR2 is YFSETQ. Here the CDR3 reads CASSLQLGTFNEQFF. The CDR3 DNA sequence: TGCGCCAGCAGCCTGCAGCTTGGGACATTCAATGAGCAGTTCTTC. Full variable domain (remainder filled in from reference TRBV5-1 and TRBJ2-1): KAGVTQTPRYLIKTRGQQVTLSCSPISGHRSVSWYQQTPGQGLQFLFEYFSETQRNKGNFPGRFSGRQFSNSRSEMNVSTLELGDSALYLCASSLQLGTFNEQFFGPGTRLTVL.